These 31 T cell receptor beta chains were sequenced from one sample in a study of Graves' ophthalmopathy and Graves' hyperthyroidism. RNA transcripts were the template, and TCR beta CDR3 regions were amplified from them. Following a first-round RT-PCR that used HTBI primers, a second-round multiplex PCR was carried out. Using its own MiXCR run on the multiplex PCR reads, TCRdb lists one record per CDR3 protein. The table records almost 400,000 distinct CDR3 sequences, 18% of them present only once. Sequencing was performed on peripheral blood. Receptors originate from a woman aged 18-29 years with Graves' ophthalmopathy.

This chain links TRBV28 with TRBJ2-7; 7 bases fit TRBD1. J gave up 2 bases and V 10 bases, and 5 bases lay outside the gene matches. The CDR3 sequence is 12 residues long. Germline values: CDR1 MDHEN, CDR2 SYDVKM. In DNA form, the CDR3 reads TGTGCCATCTCGGACAGGACCTACGAGCAGTACTTC. Residues: CAISDRTYEQYF.

This rearrangement joins TRBV30 to TRBJ2-1, with TRBD2 identical over 11 bases. There are 15 residues in the CDR3. The trim removed 5 bases at V and 4 bases at J, leaving 7 bases unmatched. Per germline, CDR1 GTSNPN and CDR2 SVGIG (reference sequence). CDR3 protein: CAWGLIAGGYNEQFF. CDR3 nucleotide sequence: TGTGCCTGGGGATTAATAGCGGGAGGGTACAATGAGCAGTTCTTC.

Ten or more counts support this clonotype. V gene TRBV28 combines with J gene TRBJ1-3; D not certain. The CDR3 contains 15 residues. CDR1 MDHEN and CDR2 SYDVKM come from the germline V gene. V dropped 2 bases and J dropped 0 bases, with 8 bases sitting between them. The CDR3 region is CASSLSKSSGNTIYF. In nucleotides, the CDR3 is TGTGCCAGCAGTTTAAGCAAGAGCTCTGGAAACACCATATATTTT. The variable domain in full, with the rest retrieved from reference TRBV28 and TRBJ1-3, is DVKVTQSSRYLVKRTGEKVFLECVQDMDHENMFWYRQDPGLGLRLIYFSYDVKMKEKGDIPEGYSVSREKKERFSLILESASTNQTSMYLCASSLSKSSGNTIYFGEGSWLTVV.

This clonotype has at least ten counts. V and J are TRBV3-1 and TRBJ1-1; weak D call: TRBD1 (6 bases). V was clipped by 3 bases and J by 1 base, with 9 bases between them. The CDR3 has 14 residues. Germline-derived CDR1 and CDR2 are LGHDT and YNNKEL (reference sequence). CDR3 protein: CASSHPGANTEAFF. Written as DNA, the CDR3 is TGTGCCAGCAGCCACCCGGGGGCGAACACTGAAGCTTTCTTT.

This clonotype was detected many times. This chain joins TRBV29-1 and TRBJ2-7, with a tentative D call TRBD2 (5 bases). V lost 6 bases and J 7 bases, leaving 16 bases between the germline ends. This CDR3 spans 12 amino acids. Germline V gene lookup returns CDR1 SQVTM and CDR2 ANQGSEA. The CDR3 reads CSVEGLPSEQYF. Written as DNA, the CDR3 is TGCAGCGTCGAGGGCCTTCCTTCAGAGCAGTACTTC.

This clonotype was seen at least ten times. The genes are TRBV28 and TRBJ1-6; D is perhaps TRBD1 (5 bases). The CDR3 sequence is 12 residues long. Germline loops: CDR1 MDHEN, CDR2 SYDVKM. V was cut by 4 bases and J by 11 bases, with 9 bases left in between. CDR3 residues: CASSYPGTPLHF. DNA of the CDR3: TGTGCCAGCAGTTACCCAGGGACACCCCTCCACTTT. The full variable domain, completed using reference TRBV28 and TRBJ1-6, is DVKVTQSSRYLVKRTGEKVFLECVQDMDHENMFWYRQDPGLGLRLIYFSYDVKMKEKGDIPEGYSVSREKKERFSLILESASTNQTSMYLCASSYPGTPLHFGNGTRLTVT.

The chain recombines TRBV6-2 or TRBV6-3 with TRBJ2-5; 10 bases are a match to TRBD1. The CDR3 is 15 amino acids. Trimming cost V 6 bases and J 4 bases; bases outside gene matches: 8. CDR1 and CDR2 (germline): MNHEY, SVGEGT. The CDR3 region has the DNA TGTGCCAGCAGGTCGACAGGGGGCATAGGAGAGACCCAGTACTTC. This encodes CASRSTGGIGETQYF.

The J gene is TRBJ1-3, the V gene TRBV9; D gene unclear. Germline CDR1 reads SGDLS; CDR2 reads YYNGEE. The germline V and J ends were trimmed by 7 bases and 0 bases, with 8 bases remaining between them. This CDR3 has 13 amino acids. CDR3: CASSPVSGNTIYF. DNA of the CDR3: TGTGCCAGCTCACCTGTCTCTGGAAACACCATATATTTT.

The chain combines TRBV20-1 with TRBJ1-5; D perhaps matches TRBD1 (5 bases). Trimming removed 1 base from V and 4 bases from J, with 11 bases in between. There are 14 residues in the CDR3. Germline CDR1 and CDR2: DFQATT and SNEGSKA (reference sequence). The CDR3 loop is CSARVAEGNQPQHF. CDR3 coding DNA: TGCAGTGCTAGAGTGGCGGAGGGGAATCAGCCCCAGCATTTT.

This chain joins TRBV7-9 and TRBJ2-7; 8 nucleotides match TRBD2. The V gene end was trimmed by 4 bases and the J gene end by 0 bases; junction bases not matched to a gene: 5. This CDR3 region has 15 residues. Germline CDR1 reads SEHNR; CDR2 reads FQNEAQ (reference sequence). Written as DNA, the CDR3 is TGTGCCAGCAGCTCCCGGGCGGGGGGCTCCTACGAGCAGTACTTC. It specifies CASSSRAGGSYEQYF. Together with reference TRBV7-9 and TRBJ2-7, the CDR3 gives the full variable domain: DTGVSQNPRHKITKRGQNVTFRCDPISEHNRLYWYRQTLGQGPEFLTYFQNEAQLEKSRLLSDRFSAERPKGSFSTLEIQRTEQGDSAMYLCASSSRAGGSYEQYFGPGTRLTVT.

The rearrangement uses TRBV29-1 and TRBJ1-1; 7 nucleotides agree with TRBD1. Germline V gene data show CDR1 as SQVTM and CDR2 as ANQGSEA. This CDR3 is built from 13 residues. Unmatched junction bases numbered 7, after V lost 7 bases and J lost 2 bases. The DNA for the CDR3 is TGCAGCGCCGAGACAGGGTCCAACACTGAAGCTTTCTTT. Its protein product is CSAETGSNTEAFF.

The V gene is TRBV3-1, the J gene TRBJ2-5; TRBD1 aligns across 9 bases. Germline-derived CDR1 and CDR2 are LGHDT and YNNKEL (reference sequence). Germline trimming cut 3 bases from V and 3 bases from J; bases unmatched to any gene: 5. The CDR3 consists of 15 residues. CDR3 coding DNA: TGTGCCAGCAGCCAGGGGACAGGGTTGGAAGAGACCCAGTACTTC. It is translated as CASSQGTGLEETQYF.

This clonotype came up a few times. V is TRBV6-5 and J is TRBJ1-5; D remains unclear. Germline V CDR1 and CDR2: MNHEY, SVGAGI. This CDR3 comprises 13 residues. Trimming left V 4 bases short and J 6 bases short, with 10 bases between. The CDR3 nucleotides read TGTGCCAGCAGTTCTTTCCGAGGTCAGCCCCAGCATTTT. Its translation is CASSSFRGQPQHF.

The J gene is TRBJ1-6, the V gene TRBV12-3 or TRBV12-4; D is possibly TRBD1 (5 bases). Trimming removed 8 bases at V and 8 bases at J, with 16 bases between. The CDR3 totals 14 residues. This CDR3 is CASRRALWDSPLHF. In DNA form, the CDR3 reads TGTGCCAGCCGCAGGGCCTTGTGGGATTCACCCCTCCACTTT.

This clonotype was seen repeatedly, ten times or more. The gene calls are TRBV11-2 and TRBJ1-1; possible D gene TRBD1, 5 bases. This CDR3 has 14 amino acids. Germline CDR1 reads SGHAT; CDR2 reads FQNNGV. Trimming stripped 6 bases from V and 4 bases from J, with 15 bases between. For the CDR3, the DNA is TGTGCCAGCAGTCTAGGGGAATTTGGCACTGAAGCTTTCTTT. As protein: CASSLGEFGTEAFF.

The table lists this clonotype with many counts. V is TRBV6-2 or TRBV6-3 and J is TRBJ1-5; 9 bases line up with TRBD1. After removal of 4 bases from V and 2 bases from J, the junction contained 6 bases not matched to a gene. The length of the CDR3 is 16 residues. Germline loops: CDR1 MNHEY, CDR2 SVGEGT. CDR3 amino acids: CASSWDREVGNQPQHF. The DNA for the CDR3 is TGTGCCAGCAGTTGGGACAGGGAGGTAGGCAATCAGCCCCAGCATTTT.

This clonotype was picked up many times. V usage is TRBV30 and J usage is TRBJ1-1, with a tentative D call TRBD1 (6 bases). This CDR3 contains 12 residues. Germline-derived CDR1 and CDR2 are GTSNPN and SVGIG (reference sequence). Trimming removed 5 bases from V and 8 bases from J, with 15 bases in between. Written as DNA, the CDR3 is TGTGCCTGGGAGAAGGACAGTTCCGAAGCTTTCTTT. Encoded protein: CAWEKDSSEAFF.

This clonotype showed up many times. CDR3 bases: TGTGCCAGCAGGGGGCCGGGCCCGGCCGGGGAAGCTTTCTTT. As protein: CASRGPGPAGEAFF. J is TRBJ1-1 and V is TRBV12-3 or TRBV12-4, with D tentatively TRBD1 (5 bases). CDR3 size: 14 residues. Trimming cost V 6 bases and J 8 bases, with 19 bases left between them.

This clonotype has at least ten counts. V is TRBV7-3 and J is TRBJ2-5; TRBD2 matches 10 bases. V lost 8 bases to trimming and J lost 7 bases; unmatched junction nucleotides: 7. The CDR3 is 13 amino acids. Germline V gene sequence: CDR1 SGHTA, CDR2 FQGTGA. The CDR3 region is CASGTSGIATQYF. The DNA for the CDR3 is TGTGCCAGCGGTACTAGCGGGATAGCGACCCAGTACTTC.

The chain couples TRBV18 to TRBJ2-2, with 10 bases lining up with TRBD1. V lost 6 bases to trimming and J lost 3 bases; unmatched junction nucleotides: 4. CDR1 and CDR2 (germline): KGHSH, LQKENI. CDR3 length equals 15 residues. The CDR3 loop reads CASSRDRGHTGELFF. Here the CDR3 DNA reads TGTGCCAGCTCGCGAGACAGGGGGCACACCGGGGAGCTGTTTTTT. The whole variable domain, remainder taken from reference TRBV18 and TRBJ2-2, is NAGVMQNPRHLVRRRGQEARLRCSPMKGHSHVYWYRQLPEEGLKFMVYLQKENIIDESGMPKERFSAEFPKEGPSILRIQQVVRGDSAAYFCASSRDRGHTGELFFGEGSRLTVL.

This clonotype was seen repeatedly, ten times or more. The CDR3 region has the DNA TGTGCCAGCAGTTTGCCGTCAGGGTTATACGAGCAGTACTTC. Translating gives CASSLPSGLYEQYF. V is TRBV27 and J is TRBJ2-7; tentatively, D is TRBD1 (5 bases). The CDR3 length is 14 residues. With 3 bases removed from V and 4 bases from J, the gap between germline ends came to 13 bases. CDR1 and CDR2 from the germline V gene are MNHEY and SMNVEV (reference sequence).

Ten or more counts support this clonotype. As DNA, the CDR3 is TGTGCCAGCAGGAGCCCCATTATGAACACTGAAGCTTTCTTT. The encoded protein is CASRSPIMNTEAFF. This chain joins TRBV6-2 or TRBV6-3 and TRBJ1-1; D remains unclear. Trimming removed 6 bases at V and 0 bases at J, with 11 bases between. Germline V gene sequence: CDR1 MNHEY, CDR2 SVGEGT. This CDR3 spans 14 amino acids.

A remark on this clonotype: A single base separates this from a much larger clone, so it may be a read error. The V gene is TRBV28, the J gene TRBJ2-7, with D uncertain. The V end was cut by 6 bases, the J end by 4 bases, with 13 bases between. From germline, CDR1 is MDHEN and CDR2 SYDVKM. This CDR3 is built from 13 residues. CDR3 in DNA: TGTGCCAGCAGACATTCCGCCCTTTACGAGCAGTACTTC. It is translated as CASRHSALYEQYF.

This clonotype was counted many times. The V and J genes are TRBV4-1 and TRBJ2-2, with TRBD1 identical over 12 bases. This CDR3 has 19 amino acids. CDR1 is MGHRA and CDR2 is YSYEKL in the germline V gene. With V trimmed by 3 bases and J by 3 bases, 11 bases remained unmatched. The CDR3, as DNA: TGCGCCAGCAGCCATCTCCTCTCCGGGACAGGGGGCTACACCGGGGAGCTGTTTTTT. It specifies CASSHLLSGTGGYTGELFF.

This clonotype showed up many times. The chain recombines TRBV5-1 with TRBJ2-7, with 7 bases matching TRBD1. Per the germline V gene, CDR1 is SGHRS and CDR2 is YFSETQ. The CDR3 totals 13 residues. After removal of 3 bases from V and 5 bases from J, the junction contained 5 bases not matched to a gene. The CDR3 DNA sequence: TGCGCCAGCAGCTACTCGGGACAGCACGAGCAGTACTTC. Translation: CASSYSGQHEQYF.

This clonotype was counted many times. CDR3: CATSKQAGGRVDTQYF. The CDR3 coding sequence is TGTGCCACTTCGAAACAAGCGGGAGGACGTGTAGATACGCAGTATTTT. The chain has TRBV11-2 and TRBJ2-3, with 9 bases that match TRBD2. The V and J ends lost 10 bases and 5 bases, in that order; junction bases with no gene match: 16. The CDR3 length is 16 residues. Germline lookup yields CDR1 SGHAT and CDR2 FQNNGV.

This clonotype occurred many times. The rearrangement links TRBV27 to TRBJ1-1, with TRBD1 identical over 7 bases. Germline loops: CDR1 MNHEY, CDR2 SMNVEV (reference sequence). V gave up 6 bases and J gave up 4 bases; unmatched junction bases: 11. This CDR3 has 15 residues. DNA of the CDR3: TGTGCCAGCAGACCCCTCGAGGGGGCGGGCACTGAAGCTTTCTTT. Translated, it gives CASRPLEGAGTEAFF.

This clonotype was seen at least ten times. The rearrangement uses TRBV20-1 and TRBJ1-6; 9 nucleotides agree with TRBD1. Germline CDR1 DFQATT, CDR2 SNEGSKA (reference sequence). V was clipped by 4 bases and J by 1 base; unmatched bases: 11. The CDR3 consists of 18 residues. The CDR3 spells CSAKRDREGLSYNSPLHF. CDR3 DNA sequence: TGCAGTGCTAAACGGGACAGGGAAGGCTTGTCCTATAATTCACCCCTCCACTTT.

This clonotype was seen a single time. V is TRBV6-1 and J is TRBJ2-7; D tentatively reads TRBD1 or TRBD2 (5 bases each). With 7 bases removed from V and 1 base from J, the gap between germline ends came to 11 bases. Germline CDR1 reads MNHNS; CDR2 reads SASEGT. The CDR3 totals 13 residues. DNA of the CDR3: TGTGCCAGCAAACGGGACCGATCCTACGAGCAGTACTTC. Residues: CASKRDRSYEQYF.

This clonotype has a count of ten or more. The CDR3 nucleotides read TGCAGCGTTGCTGGGCCAATGAACACTGAAGCTTTCTTT. Translation: CSVAGPMNTEAFF. This chain joins TRBV29-1 and TRBJ1-1; D gene unclear. The CDR3 has 13 residues. CDR1 is SQVTM, CDR2 ANQGSEA, per germline. V was clipped by 4 bases and J by 0 bases, with 9 bases between them.

In this sample, this clonotype turned up many times. The chain's CDR3 is CASMAGWDSPLHF. The CDR3 DNA reads TGTGCCAGCATGGCCGGGTGGGATTCACCCCTCCACTTT. The chain recombines TRBV27 with TRBJ1-6; D not resolved. The germline gives CDR1 MNHEY, CDR2 SMNVEV (reference sequence). V lost 7 bases, J lost 8 bases, and 12 bases lay in between. The CDR3 covers 13 residues.